Listed here are 32 T cell receptor beta chains from one sample, sequenced in a study of OX40 agonist ivuxolimab in advanced cancers. The protocol was immunoSEQ multiplex PCR, while the TCRdb copy is restricted to in-frame clones and leaves out a portion. Seen here are almost 85,000 clones, 89% observed once, and the top ten hold under 0.25%. The sample here was CD4+ or CD8+ T cells sorted from blood, taken in a trial of the OX40 agonist ivuxolimab. These receptors came from an adult with an advanced solid tumor such as melanoma, head and neck, liver or kidney cancer.

This clone has a handful of counts. V and J are TRBV6-5 and TRBJ2-5; 7 positions match TRBD2. CDR3 length equals 16 residues. Per germline, CDR1 MNHEY and CDR2 SVGAGI. V lost 2 bases to trimming and J lost 2 bases; unmatched junction nucleotides: 8. In nucleotides, the CDR3 is TGTGCCAGCAGTTACCTGGGGAGGGGCGTACAAGAGACCCAGTACTTC. This gives the protein CASSYLGRGVQETQYF.

The chain uses TRBV6-5 and TRBJ1-5; a weak D match, TRBD1 (5 bases). The CDR3 is 15 residues long. Trimming took 3 bases from V and 7 from J, leaving 16 bases between them. Germline V CDR1 and CDR2: MNHEY, SVGAGI. The chain's CDR3 is CASSYSRDAGQPQHF. As DNA, the CDR3 is TGTGCCAGCAGTTATTCCCGGGACGCCGGGCAGCCCCAGCATTTT.

The table lists this clone with a count of one. The chain couples TRBV7-3 to TRBJ2-1; D perhaps matches TRBD1 (5 bases). Germline-derived CDR1 and CDR2 are SGHTA and FQGTGA. The ends were cut back, 6 bases at V and 5 bases at J, with 11 bases in the middle. CDR3 length: 13 amino acids. The CDR3 DNA sequence: TGTGCCAGCAGGCTTGACAGTGACAATGAGCAGTTCTTC. This gives the protein CASRLDSDNEQFF.

The rearrangement joins TRBV18 to TRBJ1-2, with no clear D. This CDR3 has 13 amino acids. The germline V and J ends were trimmed by 3 bases and 7 bases, with 12 bases remaining between them. The germline V gene has CDR1 KGHSH and CDR2 LQKENI. The CDR3 region is CASSPDGGFGYTF. The CDR3 DNA sequence: TGTGCCAGCTCACCCGACGGAGGGTTTGGCTACACCTTC.

This chain connects TRBV5-5 to TRBJ2-5; TRBD2 agrees at 10 bases. The junction had 7 bases not matched to a gene; V was cut back by 1 base and J by 10 bases. Germline V CDR1 and CDR2: SGHKS, YYEKEE (reference sequence). The CDR3 is made up of 14 amino acids. The CDR3 is CASSLIAGGHDQYF. CDR3 nucleotide sequence: TGTGCCAGCAGCTTGATAGCGGGGGGTCACGACCAGTACTTC.

The V call is TRBV7-3, the J call TRBJ2-3; 8 nucleotides line up with TRBD2. The CDR3 runs 13 residues. V gave up 5 bases and J gave up 4 bases; unmatched junction bases: 2. CDR1 and CDR2 (germline): SGHTA, FQGTGA. The CDR3 is CASSHGRADTQYF. DNA for the CDR3: TGTGCCAGCAGCCACGGGAGGGCAGATACGCAGTATTTT.

The CDR3 spells CASSLGVGEKLFF. As DNA, the CDR3 is TGTGCCAGCTCACTGGGGGTCGGCGAAAAACTGTTTTTT. The rearrangement joins TRBV18 to TRBJ1-4; weak D call: TRBD1 (5 bases). V lost 4 bases to trimming and J lost 8 bases, with 11 bases between them. The CDR3 sequence is 13 residues long. Germline V lookup: CDR1 KGHSH, CDR2 LQKENI.

The rearrangement uses TRBV7-2 and TRBJ1-3; D might be TRBD1 (5 bases). CDR3 length: 14 residues. The V and J ends lost 5 bases and 6 bases respectively, with 14 bases between them. CDR1 SGHTA and CDR2 FQGNSA come from the germline V gene. CDR3 bases: TGTGCCAGCAGCCGTCCCCAGGGACCAAACACCATATATTTT. This gives the protein CASSRPQGPNTIYF.

The chain carries TRBV2 and TRBJ2-5; D not resolved. This CDR3 comprises 12 residues. The V end lost 1 base, the J end lost 5 bases, and 5 bases lay between the germline ends. Germline V gene lookup returns CDR1 SNHLY and CDR2 FYNNEI. CDR3 residues: CASSEGLETQYF. In nucleotides, the CDR3 is TGTGCCAGCAGTGAAGGGCTGGAGACCCAGTACTTC.

This sequence joins TRBV28 and TRBJ1-2; D perhaps matches TRBD1 (5 bases). This CDR3 has 13 residues. V was clipped by 6 bases and J by 5 bases, with 13 bases between them. Germline-derived CDR1 and CDR2 are MDHEN and SYDVKM. The CDR3 protein is CASSRGAGYGYTF. The CDR3 DNA follows: TGTGCCAGCAGCCGTGGGGCGGGGTATGGCTACACCTTC.

The CDR3 reads CASSPGASGQFIYEQYV. The CDR3 DNA sequence: TGTGCCAGCAGCCCTGGGGCGTCGGGACAGTTCATCTACGAGCAGTACGTC. This chain uses TRBV11-2 with TRBJ2-7; TRBD1 agrees at 7 bases. Trimming took 5 bases from V and 3 from J; bases not matched to a gene: 16. The CDR3 loop spans 17 amino acids. From germline, CDR1 is SGHAT and CDR2 FQNNGV.

V usage is TRBV6-1 and J usage is TRBJ2-7; D is possibly TRBD1 or TRBD2 (6 bases each). The CDR3 extends over 14 amino acids. Between the trimmed V and J ends, which lost 7 bases and 2 bases, there was a span of 15 bases. Germline V gives CDR1 MNHNS, CDR2 SASEGT. The CDR3 nucleotides read TGTGCCAGCACCTGGTTCGGGGGCCCCTACGAGCAGTACGTC. It codes for CASTWFGGPYEQYV.

Only one count was recorded for this clone. V gene TRBV7-2 combines with J gene TRBJ1-2; D is ambiguous. The length of the CDR3 is 15 residues. Germline loops: CDR1 SGHTA, CDR2 FQGNSA. V was shortened by 2 bases and J by 0 bases, with 10 bases between the two germline ends. The CDR3 DNA reads TGTGCCAGCAGCTTATTTCAAGCACCTAACTATGGCTACACCTTC. Its protein product is CASSLFQAPNYGYTF. Filled out from reference TRBV7-2 and TRBJ1-2, the complete variable domain reads GAGVSQSPSNKVTEKGKDVELRCDPISGHTALYWYRQSLGQGLEFLIYFQGNSAPDKSGLPSDRFSAERTGGSVSTLTIQRTQQEDSAVYLCASSLFQAPNYGYTFGSGTRLTVV.

The chain couples TRBV7-9 to TRBJ2-4, with D hard to call. Looked up from germline, CDR1 is SEHNR and CDR2 is FQNEAQ (reference sequence). V was cut by 8 bases and J by 6 bases, with 11 bases left in between. The CDR3 consists of 12 residues. The CDR3: CASRDNPNIQYF. The CDR3 DNA reads TGTGCCAGCCGAGACAATCCAAACATTCAGTACTTC.

The J gene is TRBJ2-7, the V gene TRBV18; the match to TRBD1 covers 8 bases. Germline V gene lookup returns CDR1 KGHSH and CDR2 LQKENI. The CDR3 is 16 amino acids. With V trimmed by 3 bases and J by 7 bases, 14 bases remained unmatched. CDR3 sequence: CASSPFDPQGAEEQYF. The CDR3 coding sequence is TGTGCCAGCTCACCCTTCGACCCGCAGGGGGCGGAAGAGCAGTACTTC.

The rearrangement uses TRBV10-3 and TRBJ1-3, with D uncertain. Trimming stripped 1 base from V and 4 bases from J, with 11 bases between. The CDR3 length is 15 residues. CDR1 is ENHRY, CDR2 SYGVKD, per germline. The DNA of the CDR3 is TGTGCCATCAGTGAGTTGGATCCCCCCGGAAACACCATATATTTT. As protein: CAISELDPPGNTIYF.

The chain recombines TRBV2 with TRBJ2-1; tentatively, D is TRBD2 (6 bases). V lost 3 bases, J lost 8 bases, and 14 bases lay in between. Looked up from germline, CDR1 is SNHLY and CDR2 is FYNNEI. CDR3 length: 14 amino acids. For the CDR3, the DNA is TGTGCCAGCAGTGATGGTCGGGGGAGCGATGAGCAGTTCTTC. This encodes CASSDGRGSDEQFF.

The chain couples TRBV5-1 to TRBJ2-1, with 11 bases that match TRBD1. CDR1 and CDR2 from the germline V gene are SGHRS and YFSETQ. The CDR3 covers 15 residues. The V and J ends lost 2 bases and 7 bases, in that order; junction bases with no gene match: 5. CDR3 in amino acids: CASSFRTGGWNEQFF. The CDR3 nucleotides are TGCGCCAGCAGCTTTAGGACAGGGGGCTGGAATGAGCAGTTCTTC.

The chain carries TRBV7-9 and TRBJ2-3; 8 bases fit TRBD2. J lost 3 bases, V lost 5 bases, and 19 bases had no gene match. Germline V gives CDR1 SEHNR, CDR2 FQNEAQ (reference sequence). The CDR3 has 19 residues. CDR3 sequence: CASSPALVAGPRGTDTQYF. CDR3 nucleotides: TGTGCCAGCAGCCCAGCGCTCGTAGCGGGACCCCGGGGGACAGATACGCAGTATTTT.

This CDR3 is CASGTGVGADTQYF. The CDR3 DNA follows: TGCGCCAGCGGGACAGGGGTAGGGGCAGATACGCAGTATTTT. V is TRBV5-1 and J is TRBJ2-3; 10 bases are a match to TRBD1. Trimming took 7 bases from V and 4 from J; bases not matched to a gene: 6. The CDR3 consists of 14 residues. Germline CDR1 reads SGHRS; CDR2 reads YFSETQ.

The chain joins TRBV6-1 to TRBJ2-7; 12 bases are a match to TRBD1. The CDR3 runs 15 residues. With V trimmed by 7 bases and J by 2 bases, 6 bases remained unmatched. The germline V gene encodes CDR1 MNHNS and CDR2 SASEGT. DNA of the CDR3: TGTGCCAGCAATGAGGGACAGGGGGCTCCCTACGAGCAGTACTTC. It translates to CASNEGQGAPYEQYF.

The chain carries TRBV7-9 and TRBJ2-3, with D tentatively TRBD1 or TRBD2 (6 bases each). The CDR3 extends over 18 amino acids. Germline V lookup: CDR1 SEHNR, CDR2 FQNEAQ (reference sequence). V dropped 0 bases and J dropped 0 bases, with 16 bases sitting between them. The CDR3 region is CASSLAPWWGASTDTQYF. DNA of the CDR3: TGTGCCAGCAGCTTAGCCCCCTGGTGGGGGGCTAGCACAGATACGCAGTATTTT.

The table lists this clone with a few counts. The rearrangement uses TRBV5-4 and TRBJ2-7; 9 bases are a match to TRBD1. Per the germline V gene, CDR1 is SGHNT and CDR2 is YYREEE (reference sequence). The CDR3 consists of 13 residues. Trimming removed 4 bases from V and 5 bases from J; junction bases left unmatched: 4. The CDR3 reads CASSPGQGNEQYV. The CDR3 DNA follows: TGTGCCAGCAGCCCGGGACAGGGAAACGAGCAGTACGTC.

This clone has just one count. The rearrangement links TRBV29-1 to TRBJ2-2; D call uncertain. V was pared by 2 bases and J by 6 bases, with 13 bases between. The CDR3 runs to 14 residues. Germline lookup yields CDR1 SQVTM and CDR2 ANQGSEA. CDR3 in DNA: TGCAGCGTTGAAAATATAAGTGTAGCCGGGGAGCTGTTTTTT. Its translation is CSVENISVAGELFF.

The rearrangement joins TRBV25-1 to TRBJ1-2; D is uncertain. This CDR3 is built from 10 residues. Germline loops: CDR1 MGHDK, CDR2 SYGVNS. CDR3: CPPLHRGYTF. The CDR3 DNA follows: TGTCCTCCCCTCCATAGGGGCTACACCTTC.

This chain uses TRBV7-8 with TRBJ2-7; no clear D. Looked up from germline, CDR1 is SGHVS and CDR2 is FQNEAQ. There are 16 residues in the CDR3. Trimming took 2 bases from V and 3 from J, leaving 17 bases between them. CDR3 residues: CASSLLPAGQDYEQYF. The DNA of the CDR3 is TGTGCCAGCAGCTTATTACCCGCCGGGCAGGACTACGAGCAGTACTTC.

Only one count was recorded for this clone. The chain uses TRBV15 and TRBJ1-2, with a weak D call TRBD1 (5 bases). This CDR3 spans 16 amino acids. V was trimmed by 8 bases and J by 6 bases, leaving 25 bases between them. Germline CDR1 and CDR2: LNHNV and YYDKDF (reference sequence). CDR3 DNA sequence: TGTGCCACCGCCAATTCGCCAGGGAGGAGGTGGGATGGCTACACCTTC. Translated, it gives CATANSPGRRWDGYTF.

The CDR3: CASSLRTDPSSYEQYF. CDR3 bases: TGTGCCAGCAGCTTAAGGACAGACCCCTCTTCCTACGAGCAGTACTTC. This chain uses TRBV7-2 with TRBJ2-5; a weak D match, TRBD1 (6 bases). The J call is in doubt because the DNA end fits TRBJ2-7 better. The CDR3 has 16 residues. The germline CDR1 and CDR2 sequences are SGHTA and FQGNSA.

This chain links TRBV7-9 with TRBJ1-4; D uncertain. CDR3 length: 15 residues. CDR1 and CDR2 from the germline V gene are SEHNR and FQNEAQ (reference sequence). Trimming took 3 bases from V and 11 from J, leaving 19 bases between them. The CDR3, as DNA: TGTGCCAGCAGCTTTGACCTGCCTGAAGGTGGGAAACTGTTTTTT. Translated: CASSFDLPEGGKLFF.

This rearrangement joins TRBV5-6 to TRBJ1-2; the match to TRBD1 covers 7 bases. The V gene end was trimmed by 2 bases and the J gene end by 6 bases; junction bases not matched to a gene: 10. Germline CDR1 SGHDT, CDR2 YYEEEE. CDR3 length: 15 residues. For the CDR3, the DNA is TGTGCCAGCAGCTTCTCTCGACAGGGCTCTAATGGCTACACCTTC. Translated, it gives CASSFSRQGSNGYTF. The complete variable domain, with remaining parts taken from reference TRBV5-6 and TRBJ1-2, reads DAGVTQSPTHLIKTRGQQVTLRCSPKSGHDTVSWYQQALGQGPQFIFQYYEEEERQRGNFPDRFSGHQFPNYSSELNVNALLLGDSALYLCASSFSRQGSNGYTFGSGTRLTVV.

The CDR3 loop is CASSSYAGTANTEAFF. The CDR3, as DNA: TGTGCCAGCAGTTCCTACGCCGGGACAGCCAACACTGAAGCTTTCTTT. The chain recombines TRBV6-5 with TRBJ1-1, with TRBD1 matching 7 bases. The CDR3 has 16 amino acids. Germline-derived CDR1 and CDR2 are MNHEY and SVGAGI. The V and J ends lost 4 bases and 2 bases, in that order; junction bases with no gene match: 10.

The chain combines TRBV5-6 with TRBJ1-6; D is uncertain. V lost 0 bases to trimming and J lost 6 bases, with 7 bases between them. Germline V CDR1 and CDR2: SGHDT, YYEEEE. The CDR3 sequence is 14 residues long. DNA for the CDR3: TGTGCCAGCAGCTTGGAGGGTATTAATTCACCCCTCCACTTT. Its protein product is CASSLEGINSPLHF.